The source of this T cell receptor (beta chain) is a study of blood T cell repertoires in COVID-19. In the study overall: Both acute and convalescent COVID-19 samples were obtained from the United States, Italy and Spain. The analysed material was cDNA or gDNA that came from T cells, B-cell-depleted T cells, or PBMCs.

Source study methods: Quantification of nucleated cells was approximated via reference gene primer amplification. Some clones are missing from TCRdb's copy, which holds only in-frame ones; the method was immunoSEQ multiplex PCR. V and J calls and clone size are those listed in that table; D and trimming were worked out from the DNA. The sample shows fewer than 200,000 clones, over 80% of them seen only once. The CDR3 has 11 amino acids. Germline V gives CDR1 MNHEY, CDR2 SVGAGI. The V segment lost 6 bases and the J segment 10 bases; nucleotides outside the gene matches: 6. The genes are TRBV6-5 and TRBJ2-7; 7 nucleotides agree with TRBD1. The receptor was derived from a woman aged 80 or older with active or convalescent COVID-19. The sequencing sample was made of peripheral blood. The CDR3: CASRDRDRQYF. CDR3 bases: TGTGCCAGCAGAGACCGGGACAGACAGTACTTC.